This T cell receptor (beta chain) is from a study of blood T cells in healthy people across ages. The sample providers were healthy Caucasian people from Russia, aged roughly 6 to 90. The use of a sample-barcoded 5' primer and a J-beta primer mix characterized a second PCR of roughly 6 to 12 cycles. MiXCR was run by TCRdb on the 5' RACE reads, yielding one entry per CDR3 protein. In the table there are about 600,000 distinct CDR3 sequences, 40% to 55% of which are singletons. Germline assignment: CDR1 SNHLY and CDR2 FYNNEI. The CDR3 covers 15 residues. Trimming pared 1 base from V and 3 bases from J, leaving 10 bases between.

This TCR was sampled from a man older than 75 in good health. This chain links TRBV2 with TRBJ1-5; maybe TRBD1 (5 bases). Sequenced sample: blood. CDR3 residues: CASSEGDGSNQPQHF. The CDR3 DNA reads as TGTGCCAGCAGTGAAGGGGACGGCTCCAATCAGCCCCAGCATTTT.